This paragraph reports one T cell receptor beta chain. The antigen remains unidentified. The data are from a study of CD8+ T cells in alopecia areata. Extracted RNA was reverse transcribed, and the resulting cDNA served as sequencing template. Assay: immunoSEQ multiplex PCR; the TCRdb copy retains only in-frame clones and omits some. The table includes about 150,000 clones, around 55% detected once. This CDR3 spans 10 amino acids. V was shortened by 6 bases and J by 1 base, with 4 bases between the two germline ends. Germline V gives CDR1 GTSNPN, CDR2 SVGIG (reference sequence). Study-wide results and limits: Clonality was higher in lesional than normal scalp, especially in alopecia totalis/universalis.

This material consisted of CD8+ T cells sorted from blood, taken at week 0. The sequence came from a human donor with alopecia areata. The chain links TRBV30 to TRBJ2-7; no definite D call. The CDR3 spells CACGSYEQYF. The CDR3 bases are TGTGCCTGCGGTTCCTACGAGCAGTACTTC.